A single sample is the source of the 18 T cell receptor beta chains below, sequenced in a study of Graves' ophthalmopathy and Graves' hyperthyroidism. As the template, RNA transcripts were used to amplify TCR beta CDR3 regions. Second-round multiplex PCR followed a first-round RT-PCR using HTBI primers. One entry per CDR3 protein, called by TCRdb with MiXCR from the multiplex PCR reads. The sample lists roughly 600,000 distinct CDR3 sequences, under 45% occurring once. The sample consisted of peripheral blood or thyroid tissue (not recorded which). The receptors derive from an adult man with Graves' hyperthyroidism.

The chain joins TRBV2 to TRBJ2-2, with TRBD1 identical over 12 bases. The length of the CDR3 is 15 residues. Germline CDR1 and CDR2: SNHLY and FYNNEI. J was trimmed by 6 bases and V by 6 bases; bases with no gene match: 5. CDR3 DNA sequence: TGTGCCAGCAGGCCCGGGACAGGGGGCTCCGGGGAGCTGTTTTTT. It yields the protein CASRPGTGGSGELFF.

With respect to this clonotype: A much larger clone differs by one base, so this may be a read error. The chain uses TRBV25-1 and TRBJ2-2, with TRBD2 matching 7 bases. The germline V gene encodes CDR1 MGHDK and CDR2 SYGVNS. The CDR3 extends over 14 amino acids. Here the CDR3 DNA reads TGTGCCAGCACAAAAGAGGCGTTCAGCGGGGAGCCGTTTTTT. Translating gives CASTKEAFSGEPFF.

The chain is built from TRBV5-1 and TRBJ2-5, with TRBD1 matching 9 bases. Germline trimming cut 4 bases from V and 5 bases from J; bases unmatched to any gene: 15. The CDR3 runs 17 residues. Germline values: CDR1 SGHRS, CDR2 YFSETQ. The CDR3 nucleotides are TGCGCCAGCAGCCAGCTTGTTGGGACAGGGCCCGGGGAGACCCAGTACTTC. Amino acid sequence: CASSQLVGTGPGETQYF.

This clonotype was observed a few times. The chain joins TRBV19 to TRBJ1-5; D perhaps matches TRBD1 (5 bases). This CDR3 is built from 14 residues. Per the germline V gene, CDR1 is LNHDA and CDR2 is SQIVND (reference sequence). V lost 6 bases and J lost 4, with 13 bases in between. CDR3 nucleotide sequence: TGTGCCAGTAGAAAGGGGAGGGATAATCAGCCCCAGCATTTT. Its protein is CASRKGRDNQPQHF. Complete variable domain (other parts from reference TRBV19 and TRBJ1-5): DGGITQSPKYLFRKEGQNVTLSCEQNLNHDAMYWYRQDPGQGLRLIYYSQIVNDFQKGDIAEGYSVSREKKESFPLTVTSAQKNPTAFYLCASRKGRDNQPQHFGDGTRLSIL.

V and J are TRBV7-3 and TRBJ2-2, with TRBD1 as a possible D gene (6 bases). From germline, CDR1 is SGHTA and CDR2 FQGTGA. The CDR3 has 17 residues. Trimming stripped 6 bases from V and 2 bases from J, with 19 bases between. The CDR3 coding sequence is TGTGCCAGCAGTTACGTCGTCGACAGGTTTAACACCGGGGAGCTGTTTTTT. It codes for CASSYVVDRFNTGELFF.

This clonotype was observed a few times. This chain links TRBV7-9 with TRBJ2-1, with D unresolved. Trimming removed 0 bases from V and 8 bases from J, with 8 bases in between. The CDR3 is made up of 13 amino acids. Germline V CDR1 and CDR2: SEHNR, FQNEAQ (reference sequence). The CDR3 sequence is CASSLAVGHEQFF. The CDR3 region has the DNA TGTGCCAGCAGCTTAGCGGTGGGCCATGAGCAGTTCTTC.

Points on this clonotype: The junction departs from germline at one end; a sequencing error may be responsible. The rearrangement links TRBV29-1 to TRBJ1-1; D is possibly TRBD1 (6 bases). The CDR3 sequence is 15 residues long. CDR1 and CDR2 from the germline V gene are SQVTM and ANQGSEA. CDR3 DNA: TGCAGCGTTGATGCAGGGGTTCTCTACCGGACTGAAGCTTCCTTT. Translating it yields CSVDAGVLYRTEASF.

The chain links TRBV20-1 to TRBJ1-1; D may be TRBD1 (5 bases). Germline V gene data show CDR1 as DFQATT and CDR2 as SNEGSKA (reference sequence). The CDR3 covers 17 residues. V lost 3 bases and J 2 bases, leaving 22 bases between the germline ends. The CDR3 is CSASPRDSMGYNTEAFF. DNA of the CDR3: TGCAGTGCTAGCCCCAGGGACTCCATGGGGTATAACACTGAAGCTTTCTTT.

This clonotype has just a few counts. The CDR3 protein is CASSWGLAGNYYEQYF. CDR3 in DNA: TGCGCCAGCAGCTGGGGACTAGCGGGAAACTACTACGAGCAGTACTTC. This chain connects TRBV5-1 to TRBJ2-7; 13 positions match TRBD2. This CDR3 has 16 amino acids. J gave up 3 bases and V 3 bases, and 6 bases lay outside the gene matches. Germline V gene data show CDR1 as SGHRS and CDR2 as YFSETQ.

This clonotype appeared once. The chain carries TRBV9 and TRBJ2-7, with no clear D. The CDR3 totals 17 residues. The V and J ends lost 0 bases and 3 bases respectively, with 19 bases between them. Germline CDR1 is SGDLS and CDR2 is YYNGEE. This CDR3 reads CASSVEAGDSGGYEQYF. CDR3 nucleotide sequence: TGTGCCAGCAGCGTAGAAGCAGGAGATAGTGGTGGCTACGAGCAGTACTTC.

This clonotype was counted at least ten times. This sequence joins TRBV15 and TRBJ1-2; D may be TRBD1 (5 bases). This CDR3 region has 15 residues. Germline lookup yields CDR1 LNHNV and CDR2 YYDKDF (reference sequence). Trimming stripped 1 base from V and 7 bases from J, with 16 bases between. In nucleotides, the CDR3 is TGTGCCACCAGCAGAGGGGCCCCAGGGTCTCTTGGCTACACCTTC. Protein: CATSRGAPGSLGYTF.

Remarks on this clonotype: This could be a read error, since a much larger clone is one nucleotide away. V and J are TRBV7-2 and TRBJ2-6; 9 bases map to TRBD1. The CDR3 covers 20 residues. CDR1 SGHTA and CDR2 FQGNSA come from the germline V gene. V lost 3 bases and J lost 0; bases outside the gene matches: 12. In nucleotides, the CDR3 is TGTGCCAGCAGCTTGGGGTCCCGGACAGGGGCTTACTCTGGGGCCAACGTCCTGACTTTC. Its protein is CASSLGSRTGAYSGANVLTF.

The V call is TRBV2, the J call TRBJ2-2; no clear D. Per the germline V gene, CDR1 is SNHLY and CDR2 is FYNNEI. The CDR3 loop spans 13 amino acids. The V and J ends lost 1 base and 2 bases respectively, with 2 bases between them. The CDR3 coding sequence is TGTGCCAGCAGTGAAGTTAACACCGGGGAGCTGTTTTTT. This gives the protein CASSEVNTGELFF.

The chain has TRBV10-3 and TRBJ1-6; tentatively, D is TRBD1 (5 bases). Trimming took 10 bases from V and 7 from J, leaving 26 bases between them. The CDR3 loop spans 17 amino acids. From germline, CDR1 is ENHRY and CDR2 SYGVKD. The DNA of the CDR3 is TGTGCCACCTCCGCCGCCCGCAGGGAGCTAGTGAATTCACCCCTCCACTTT. Protein product: CATSAARRELVNSPLHF.

This chain joins TRBV18 and TRBJ2-7; D gene ambiguous. Trimming stripped 2 bases from V and 0 bases from J, with 8 bases between. Germline CDR1 reads KGHSH; CDR2 reads LQKENI. The CDR3 totals 14 residues. CDR3 bases: TGTGCCAGCTCACCATTGAGGTCCTCCTACGAGCAGTACTTC. It specifies CASSPLRSSYEQYF.

This clonotype was counted at least ten times. CDR3 coding DNA: TGTGCCAGCAGCGAAGATCCAGGGAATTGGCTTGGCTACACCTTC. It codes for CASSEDPGNWLGYTF. This chain joins TRBV7-2 and TRBJ1-2; weak D call: TRBD1 (5 bases). Germline values: CDR1 SGHTA, CDR2 FQGNSA. With 5 bases removed from V and 7 bases from J, the gap between germline ends came to 20 bases. This CDR3 is built from 15 residues.

The chain has TRBV5-1 and TRBJ2-2; D remains ambiguous. Germline V gene sequence: CDR1 SGHRS, CDR2 YFSETQ. The CDR3 is 15 residues long. The V end was cut by 0 bases, the J end by 0 bases, with 6 bases between. CDR3 amino acids: CASSLGAPNTGELFF. The CDR3 DNA sequence: TGCGCCAGCAGCTTGGGGGCCCCGAACACCGGGGAGCTGTTTTTT.

There are many counts of this clonotype. The chain links TRBV24-1 to TRBJ1-5, with TRBD1 matching 7 bases. V shed 7 bases and J 1 base; nucleotides not matched to a gene: 6. From germline, CDR1 is KGHDR and CDR2 SFDVKD. The CDR3 runs to 15 residues. Here the CDR3 DNA reads TGTGCCACCAGCGAGACAGGGAACAGCAATCAGCCCCAGCATTTT. Translation: CATSETGNSNQPQHF.